The clone carrying this T cell receptor beta chain was counted at least ten times. The antigen is not known. This sample was taken from a study of T cells after yellow fever vaccination. Findings and caveats of the study: Post-booster reappearance was seen for most primary-vaccination clones (roughly 97% CD4, around 88% CD8).

V lost 5 bases and J lost 0, with 8 bases in between. In germline, CDR1 is DFQATT, CDR2 SNEGSKA (reference sequence). This CDR3 comprises 13 residues. TCRdb analysed the 5' RACE reads with MiXCR anew, one entry per CDR3 protein. Among 450,000 to 600,000 distinct CDR3 sequences listed, roughly 12% were seen once. The rearrangement uses TRBV20-1 and TRBJ1-3; D ambiguous. This clonotype was sampled from a man aged 25 to 45 who received the YFV17D yellow fever vaccine. The sample was PBMCs, taken on the day of the yellow fever booster vaccination. This CDR3 reads CSAPGGSGNTIYF. The CDR3 region has the DNA TGCAGTGCTCCGGGAGGCTCTGGAAACACCATATATTTT.